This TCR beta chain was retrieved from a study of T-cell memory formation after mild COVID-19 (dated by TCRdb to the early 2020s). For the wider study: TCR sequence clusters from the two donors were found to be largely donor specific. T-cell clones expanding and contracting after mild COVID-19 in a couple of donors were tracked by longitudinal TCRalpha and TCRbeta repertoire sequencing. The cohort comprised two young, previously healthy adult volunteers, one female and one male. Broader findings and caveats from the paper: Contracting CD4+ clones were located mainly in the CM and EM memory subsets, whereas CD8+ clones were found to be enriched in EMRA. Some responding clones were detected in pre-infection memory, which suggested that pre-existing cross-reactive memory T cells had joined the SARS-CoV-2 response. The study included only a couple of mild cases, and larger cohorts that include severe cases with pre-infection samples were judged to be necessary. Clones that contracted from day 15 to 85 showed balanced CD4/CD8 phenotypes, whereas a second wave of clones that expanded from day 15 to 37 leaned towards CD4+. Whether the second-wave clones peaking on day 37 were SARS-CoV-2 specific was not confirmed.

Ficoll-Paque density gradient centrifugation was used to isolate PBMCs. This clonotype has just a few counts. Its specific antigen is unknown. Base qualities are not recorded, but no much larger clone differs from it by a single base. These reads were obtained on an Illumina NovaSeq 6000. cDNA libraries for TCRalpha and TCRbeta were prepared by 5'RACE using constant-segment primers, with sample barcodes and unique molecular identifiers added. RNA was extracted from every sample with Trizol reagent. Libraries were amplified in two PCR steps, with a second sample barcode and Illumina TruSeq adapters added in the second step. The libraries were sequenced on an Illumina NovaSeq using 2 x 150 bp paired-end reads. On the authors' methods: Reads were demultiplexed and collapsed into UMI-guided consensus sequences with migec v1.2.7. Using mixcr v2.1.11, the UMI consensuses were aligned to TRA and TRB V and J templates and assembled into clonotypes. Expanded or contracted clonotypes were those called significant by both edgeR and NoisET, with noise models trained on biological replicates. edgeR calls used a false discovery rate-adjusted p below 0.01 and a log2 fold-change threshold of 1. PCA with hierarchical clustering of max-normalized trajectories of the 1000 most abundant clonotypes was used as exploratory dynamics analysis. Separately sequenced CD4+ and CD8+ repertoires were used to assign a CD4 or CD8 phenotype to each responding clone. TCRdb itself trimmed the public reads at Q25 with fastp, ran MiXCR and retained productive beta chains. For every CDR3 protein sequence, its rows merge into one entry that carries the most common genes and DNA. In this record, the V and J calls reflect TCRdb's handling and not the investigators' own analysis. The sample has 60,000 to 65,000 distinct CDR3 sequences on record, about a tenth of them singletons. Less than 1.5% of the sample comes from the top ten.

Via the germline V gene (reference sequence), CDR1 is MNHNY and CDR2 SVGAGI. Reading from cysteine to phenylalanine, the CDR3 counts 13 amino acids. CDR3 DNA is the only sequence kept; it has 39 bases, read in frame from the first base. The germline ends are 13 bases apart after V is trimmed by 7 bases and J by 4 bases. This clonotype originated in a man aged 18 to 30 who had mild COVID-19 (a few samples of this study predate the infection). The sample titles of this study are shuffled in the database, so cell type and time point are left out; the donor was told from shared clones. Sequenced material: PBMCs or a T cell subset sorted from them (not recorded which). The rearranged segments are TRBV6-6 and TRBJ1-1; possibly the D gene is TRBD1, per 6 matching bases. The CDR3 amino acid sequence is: CASTQGTGTEAFF. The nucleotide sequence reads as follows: TGTGCCAGCACACAGGGCACCGGCACTGAAGCTTTCTTT.